The clone carrying this TCR beta chain has a handful of counts. Its target is not known. Unique molecular identifiers featured in how the TCRbeta library was prepared. From the PCR reads, TCRdb called clonotypes with MiXCR, one entry per CDR3 protein. The profile shows about 640,000 distinct CDR3 sequences, about an eighth of them singletons. This CDR3 is built from 17 residues. Germline V gives CDR1 LNHNV, CDR2 YYDKDF (reference sequence). The V and J ends lost 0 bases and 0 bases respectively, with 15 bases between them. The sample comes from a study of T-cell reconstitution after alpha-beta-depleted transplantation in children. Study-wide results and limits: Expanded graft clones, several hundred of them, were reportedly the source of alpha-beta T cells about two months after transplant. Hyperexpanded clones declined; after one year, newly produced T cells mostly supplied diversity.

This sample comprised PBMCs, mostly from graft donor cells, obtained 360 days after TCRalphabeta/CD19-depleted stem cell transplant. This receptor was taken from a male patient aged 5 to 17 who had a stem cell transplant for acute myeloid leukemia, so the T cells may come from the graft donor. The chain is built from TRBV15 and TRBJ2-7; D is uncertain. CDR3: CATSRDHLSPGSYEQYF. In DNA form, the CDR3 reads TGTGCCACCAGCAGAGACCACCTCAGCCCGGGCTCCTACGAGCAGTACTTC.